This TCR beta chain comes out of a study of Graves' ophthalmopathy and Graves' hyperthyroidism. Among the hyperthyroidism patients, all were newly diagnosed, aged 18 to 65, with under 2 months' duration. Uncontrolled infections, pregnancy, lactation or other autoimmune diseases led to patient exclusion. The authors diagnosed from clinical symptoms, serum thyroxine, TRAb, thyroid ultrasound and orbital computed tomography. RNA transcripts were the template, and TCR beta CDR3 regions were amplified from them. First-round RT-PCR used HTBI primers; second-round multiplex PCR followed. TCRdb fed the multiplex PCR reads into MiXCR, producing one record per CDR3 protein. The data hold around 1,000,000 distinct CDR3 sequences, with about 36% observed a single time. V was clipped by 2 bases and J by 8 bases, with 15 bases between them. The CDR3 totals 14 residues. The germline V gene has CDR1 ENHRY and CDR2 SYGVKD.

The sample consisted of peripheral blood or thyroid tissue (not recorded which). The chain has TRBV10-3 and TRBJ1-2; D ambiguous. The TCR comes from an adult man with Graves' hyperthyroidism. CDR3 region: CAISEEGTYRGYTF. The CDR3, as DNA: TGTGCCATCAGTGAGGAAGGCACCTACCGCGGCTACACCTTC.